The rows below give T cell receptor beta chains drawn from one sample of a study of blood T cell repertoires in COVID-19. Produced via immunoSEQ multiplex PCR; TCRdb's table is partial and in-frame only. The data hold 200,000 to 300,000 clones, with about 85% observed a single time. Sequencing was performed on peripheral blood. These receptors were collected from an older woman with active or convalescent COVID-19. Both conserved end residues are part of each CDR3. D genes are given only for firm matches. Some rows mark clone size as missing; the rest say once, few, many or name a class of expanded clone.

J: TRBJ2-1; D: TRBD1; size: NA; V: TRBV13; DNA: TGTGCCAGCAGCTTACATACAGGGGGCATTTCCTACAATGAGCAGTTCTTC; CDR3: CASSLHTGGISYNEQFF
J: TRBJ2-1; D: NA; size: NA; V: TRBV28; DNA: TGTGCCAGCAGTTTTGGAACCATCCGAGGGCAGTTCTTC; CDR3: CASSFGTIRGQFF
J: TRBJ1-4; D: NA; size: NA; V: TRBV30; DNA: TGTGCCTGGAGTGCGGGGGATAATGAAAAACTGTTTTTT; CDR3: CAWSAGDNEKLFF
J: TRBJ1-1; D: NA; size: NA; V: TRBV7-2; DNA: TGTGCCAGCAGCTTCTCCTCCTTGAACACTGAAGCTTTCTTT; CDR3: CASSFSSLNTEAFF
J: TRBJ1-4; D: TRBD1; size: NA; V: TRBV2; DNA: TGTGCCAGCAGTTCCCGATGGACAGGGAGAGGGGAGGAAAAACTGTTTTTT; CDR3: CASSSRWTGRGEEKLFF
J: TRBJ1-1; D: TRBD1; size: NA; V: TRBV5-4; DNA: TGTGCCAGCAGCTCGCGGACAGGGGACACTGAAGCTTTCTTT; CDR3: CASSSRTGDTEAFF
J: TRBJ2-3; D: TRBD1; size: NA; V: TRBV6-5; DNA: TGTGCCAGCATTTTAGACGACAGGGCCCCAGATACGCAGTATTTT; CDR3: CASILDDRAPDTQYF
J: TRBJ2-5; D: NA; size: NA; V: TRBV5-1; DNA: TGCGCCAGCAGGTTGCGGGATTACCAAGAGACCCAGTACTTC; CDR3: CASRLRDYQETQYF
J: TRBJ2-2; D: TRBD2; size: NA; V: TRBV15; DNA: TGTGCCACCAGCAGTCTGTCTAGCGGGGTTCGGACCGGGGAGCTGTTTTTT; CDR3: CATSSLSSGVRTGELFF
J: TRBJ1-5; D: NA; size: NA; V: TRBV28; DNA: TGTGCCAGCAGTTTAGTTGGGCAGCTGTTTAATAGCAATCAGCCCCAGCATTTT; CDR3: CASSLVGQLFNSNQPQHF
J: TRBJ2-3; D: TRBD1; size: NA; V: TRBV19; DNA: TGTGCCAGTAGTGTTTGGACAGGGGGCGCAGCAGATACGCAGTATTTT; CDR3: CASSVWTGGAADTQYF
J: TRBJ1-2; D: TRBD1; size: NA; V: TRBV5-1; DNA: TGCGCCAGCAGCATGACAGGGGATAGTGGCTACACCTTC; CDR3: CASSMTGDSGYTF
J: TRBJ1-5; D: TRBD1; size: NA; V: TRBV6-6; DNA: TGTGCCAGCACCCAGGGGGATACCAATCAGCCCCAGCATTTT; CDR3: CASTQGDTNQPQHF
J: TRBJ1-3; D: NA; size: NA; V: TRBV18; DNA: TGTGCCAGCTCACCAACTACAGGGACTGGAAACACCATATATTTT; CDR3: CASSPTTGTGNTIYF
J: TRBJ1-6; D: NA; size: NA; V: TRBV2; DNA: TGTGCCAGCGCGGTAGCCGCCGATTCACCCCTCCACTTT; CDR3: CASAVAADSPLHF
J: TRBJ2-2; D: NA; size: NA; V: TRBV7-2; DNA: TGTGCCAGCAGCTTAGCGCCCAATTACCGGGCCGGGGAGCTGTTTTTT; CDR3: CASSLAPNYRAGELFF
J: TRBJ2-3; D: TRBD1; size: NA; V: TRBV27; DNA: TGTGCCAGCAGTGTAAAGGACAGGGGAAGACATACGCAGTATTTT; CDR3: CASSVKDRGRHTQYF
J: TRBJ1-6; D: TRBD1; size: few; V: TRBV10-3; DNA: TGTGCCAGCCGGGACAGCTATTCACCCCTCCACTTT; CDR3: CASRDSYSPLHF
J: TRBJ2-3; D: TRBD2; size: NA; V: TRBV3-1/TRBV3-2; DNA: TGTGCCAGCAAAGGGACTAGCGGTACGCCGGATACGCAGTATTTT; CDR3: CASKGTSGTPDTQYF
J: TRBJ1-2; D: NA; size: NA; V: TRBV3-1/TRBV3-2; DNA: TGTGCCAGCAGCCATTCGACCAGGGGTGACTATGGCTACACCTTC; CDR3: CASSHSTRGDYGYTF
J: TRBJ2-7; D: NA; size: few; V: TRBV20-1; DNA: TGCAGTGCTAGATCCCCGGACGAGCAGTACTTC; CDR3: CSARSPDEQYF
J: TRBJ1-2; D: TRBD1; size: NA; V: TRBV30; DNA: TGTGCCTGGAGTCGACAGGGACCCTATGGCTACACCTTC; CDR3: CAWSRQGPYGYTF
J: TRBJ2-5; D: TRBD2; size: NA; V: TRBV4-1; DNA: TGCGCCAGCAGTCTGACTAGCGGAGAAGAGACCCAGTACTTC; CDR3: CASSLTSGEETQYF